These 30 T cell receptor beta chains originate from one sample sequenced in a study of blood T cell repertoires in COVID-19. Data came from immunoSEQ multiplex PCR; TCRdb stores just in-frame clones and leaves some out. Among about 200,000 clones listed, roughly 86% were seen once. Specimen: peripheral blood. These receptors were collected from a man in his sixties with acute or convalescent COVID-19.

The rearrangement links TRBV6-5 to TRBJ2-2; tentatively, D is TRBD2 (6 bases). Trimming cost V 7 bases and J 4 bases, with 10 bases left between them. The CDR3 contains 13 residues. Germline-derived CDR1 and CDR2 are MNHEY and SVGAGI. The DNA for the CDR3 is TGTGCCAGCAAGGAGGGTAGCACCGGGGAGCTGTTTTTT. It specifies CASKEGSTGELFF.

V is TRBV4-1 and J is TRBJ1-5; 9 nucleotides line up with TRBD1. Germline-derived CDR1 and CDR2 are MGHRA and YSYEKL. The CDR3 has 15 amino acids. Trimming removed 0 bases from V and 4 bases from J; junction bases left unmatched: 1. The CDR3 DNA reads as TGCGCCAGCAGCCAAGAGGACAGGGGTAATCAGCCCCAGCATTTT. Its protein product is CASSQEDRGNQPQHF.

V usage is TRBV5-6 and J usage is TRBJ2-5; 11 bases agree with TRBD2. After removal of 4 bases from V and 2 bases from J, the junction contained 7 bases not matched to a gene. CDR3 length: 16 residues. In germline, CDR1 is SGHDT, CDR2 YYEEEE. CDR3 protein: CASSSLAGGRQETQYF. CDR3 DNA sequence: TGTGCCAGCAGCAGCTTAGCGGGGGGGCGACAAGAGACCCAGTACTTC. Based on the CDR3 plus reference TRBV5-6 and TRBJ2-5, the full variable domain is DAGVTQSPTHLIKTRGQQVTLRCSPKSGHDTVSWYQQALGQGPQFIFQYYEEEERQRGNFPDRFSGHQFPNYSSELNVNALLLGDSALYLCASSSLAGGRQETQYFGPGTRLLVL.

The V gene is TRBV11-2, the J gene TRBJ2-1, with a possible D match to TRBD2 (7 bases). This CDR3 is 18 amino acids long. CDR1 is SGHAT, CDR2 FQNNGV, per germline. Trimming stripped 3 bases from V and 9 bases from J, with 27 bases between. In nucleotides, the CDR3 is TGTGCCAGCAGCTTGTCGGGCGAGAGGTGGGGGGGCCGGAGTGAGCAGTTCTTC. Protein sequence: CASSLSGERWGGRSEQFF.

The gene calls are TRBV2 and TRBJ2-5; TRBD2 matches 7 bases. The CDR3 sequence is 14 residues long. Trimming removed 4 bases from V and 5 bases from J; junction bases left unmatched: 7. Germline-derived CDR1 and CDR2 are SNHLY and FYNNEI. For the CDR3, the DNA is TGTGCCAGCAGTGCCCAGCGGGGTGCGGAGACCCAGTACTTC. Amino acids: CASSAQRGAETQYF.

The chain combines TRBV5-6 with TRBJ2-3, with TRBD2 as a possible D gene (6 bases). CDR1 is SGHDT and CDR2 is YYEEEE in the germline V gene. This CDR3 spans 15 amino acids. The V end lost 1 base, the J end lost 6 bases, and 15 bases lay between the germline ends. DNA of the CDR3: TGTGCCAGCAGCTTGCGGTGGGGGAGGTCGGATACGCAGTATTTT. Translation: CASSLRWGRSDTQYF.

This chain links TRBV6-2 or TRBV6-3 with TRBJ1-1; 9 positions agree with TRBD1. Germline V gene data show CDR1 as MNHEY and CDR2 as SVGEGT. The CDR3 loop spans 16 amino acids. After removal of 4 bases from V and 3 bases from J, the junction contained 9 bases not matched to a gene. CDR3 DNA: TGTGCCAGCAGTTGGGTCCCGGGACAGGGAGACACTGAAGCTTTCTTT. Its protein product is CASSWVPGQGDTEAFF.

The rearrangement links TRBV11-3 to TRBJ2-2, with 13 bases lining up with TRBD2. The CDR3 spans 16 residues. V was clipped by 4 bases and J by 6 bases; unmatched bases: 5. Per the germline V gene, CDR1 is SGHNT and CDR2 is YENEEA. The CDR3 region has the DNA TGTGCCAGCAGCTACCGACTAGCGGGGGGCCCCGGGGAGCTGTTTTTT. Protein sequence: CASSYRLAGGPGELFF. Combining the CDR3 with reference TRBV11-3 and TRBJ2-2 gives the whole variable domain EAGVVQSPRYKIIEKKQPVAFWCNPISGHNTLYWYLQNLGQGPELLIRYENEEAVDDSQLPKDRFSAERLKGVDSTLKIQPAELGDSAVYLCASSYRLAGGPGELFFGEGSRLTVL.

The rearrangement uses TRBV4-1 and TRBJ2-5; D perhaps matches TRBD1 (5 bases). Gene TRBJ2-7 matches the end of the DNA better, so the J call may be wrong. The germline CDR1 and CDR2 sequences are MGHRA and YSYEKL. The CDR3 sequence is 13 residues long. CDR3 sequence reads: CASSQRLGAEQYF. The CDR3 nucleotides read TGCGCCAGCAGCCAACGGCTAGGGGCCGAGCAGTACTTC.

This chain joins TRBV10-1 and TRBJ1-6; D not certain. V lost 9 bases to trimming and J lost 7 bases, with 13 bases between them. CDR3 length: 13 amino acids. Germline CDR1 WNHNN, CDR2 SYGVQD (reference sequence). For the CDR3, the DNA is TGCGCCAGGGAGAGCCAGCCAAATTCACCCCTCCACTTT. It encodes CARESQPNSPLHF.

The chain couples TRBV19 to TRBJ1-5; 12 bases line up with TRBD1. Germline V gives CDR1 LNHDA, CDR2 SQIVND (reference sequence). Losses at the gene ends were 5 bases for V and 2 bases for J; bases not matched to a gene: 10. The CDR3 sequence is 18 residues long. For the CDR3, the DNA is TGTGCCAGTAGTTCTAGGGGACAGGGGGCGACGGGCAATCAGCCCCAGCATTTT. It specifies CASSSRGQGATGNQPQHF. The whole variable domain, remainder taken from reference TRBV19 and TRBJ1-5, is DGGITQSPKYLFRKEGQNVTLSCEQNLNHDAMYWYRQDPGQGLRLIYYSQIVNDFQKGDIAEGYSVSREKKESFPLTVTSAQKNPTAFYLCASSSRGQGATGNQPQHFGDGTRLSIL.

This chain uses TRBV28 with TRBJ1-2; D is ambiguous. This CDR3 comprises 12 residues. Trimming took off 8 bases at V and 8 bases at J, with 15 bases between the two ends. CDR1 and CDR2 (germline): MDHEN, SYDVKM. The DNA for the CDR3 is TGTGCCAGCGGTAGATTGGGCCTAGGCTACACCTTC. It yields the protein CASGRLGLGYTF.

The CDR3 is CASSAPGAANTEAFF. The CDR3 coding sequence is TGTGCCAGCAGCGCTCCAGGGGCGGCTAACACTGAAGCTTTCTTT. V and J are TRBV9 and TRBJ1-1, with D perhaps TRBD1 (6 bases). V was pared by 3 bases and J by 2 bases, with 14 bases between. Germline V gene data show CDR1 as SGDLS and CDR2 as YYNGEE. This CDR3 region has 15 residues.

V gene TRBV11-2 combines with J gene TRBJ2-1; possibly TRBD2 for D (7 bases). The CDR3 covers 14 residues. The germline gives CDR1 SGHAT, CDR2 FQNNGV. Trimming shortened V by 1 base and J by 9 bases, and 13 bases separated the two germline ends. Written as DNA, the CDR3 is TGTGCCAGCAGCTTAGTCGGGGGGCCCCTTGAGCAGTTCTTC. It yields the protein CASSLVGGPLEQFF.

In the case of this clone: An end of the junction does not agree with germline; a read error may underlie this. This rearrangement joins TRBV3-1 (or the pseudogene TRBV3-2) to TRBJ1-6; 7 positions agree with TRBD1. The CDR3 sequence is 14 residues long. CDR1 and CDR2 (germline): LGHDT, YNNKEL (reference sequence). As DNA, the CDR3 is TGTGCCAGCAGCAAAGAGGGGGCGGGTTCACCCCTCCACTTT. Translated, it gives CASSKEGAGSPLHF.

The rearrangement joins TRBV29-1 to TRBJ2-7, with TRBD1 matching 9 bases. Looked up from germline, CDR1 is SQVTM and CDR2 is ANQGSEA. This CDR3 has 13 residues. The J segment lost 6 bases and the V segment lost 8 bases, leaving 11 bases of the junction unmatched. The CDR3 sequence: CSIRGTGFGEQYF. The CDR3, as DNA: TGCAGCATCCGCGGGACAGGGTTCGGCGAGCAGTACTTC.

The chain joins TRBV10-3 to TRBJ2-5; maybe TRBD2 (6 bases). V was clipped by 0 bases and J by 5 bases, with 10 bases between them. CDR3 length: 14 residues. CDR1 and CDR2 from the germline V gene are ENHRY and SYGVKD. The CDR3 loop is CAISESGGRETQYF. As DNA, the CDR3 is TGTGCCATCAGTGAGTCGGGGGGAAGGGAGACCCAGTACTTC.

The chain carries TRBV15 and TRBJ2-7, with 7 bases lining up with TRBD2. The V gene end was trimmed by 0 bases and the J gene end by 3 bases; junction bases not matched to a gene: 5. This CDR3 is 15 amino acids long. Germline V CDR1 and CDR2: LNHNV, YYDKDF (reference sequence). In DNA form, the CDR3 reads TGTGCCACCAGCAGAGACAGGGAGGGGTTCTACGAGCAGTACTTC. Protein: CATSRDREGFYEQYF.

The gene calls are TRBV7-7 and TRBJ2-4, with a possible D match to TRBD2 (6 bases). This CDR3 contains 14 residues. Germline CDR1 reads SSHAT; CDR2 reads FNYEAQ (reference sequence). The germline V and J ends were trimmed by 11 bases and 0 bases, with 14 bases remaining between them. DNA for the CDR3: TGTGCCCAGGCCCGGGGGAAAGCCAAAAACATTCAGTACTTC. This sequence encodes CAQARGKAKNIQYF.

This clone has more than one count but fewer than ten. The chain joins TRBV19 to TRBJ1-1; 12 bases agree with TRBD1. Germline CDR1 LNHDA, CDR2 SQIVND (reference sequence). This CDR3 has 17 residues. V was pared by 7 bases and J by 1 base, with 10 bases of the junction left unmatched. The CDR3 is CASTSRGQGAPNTEAFF. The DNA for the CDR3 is TGTGCCAGTACCTCTCGGGGACAGGGGGCCCCGAACACTGAAGCTTTCTTT.

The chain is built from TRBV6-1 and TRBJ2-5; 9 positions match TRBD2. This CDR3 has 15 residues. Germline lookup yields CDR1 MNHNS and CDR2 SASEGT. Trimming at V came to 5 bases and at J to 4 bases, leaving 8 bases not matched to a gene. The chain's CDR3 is CASSTGTSRPETQYF. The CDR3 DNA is TGTGCCAGCAGTACCGGGACTAGCCGGCCAGAGACCCAGTACTTC.

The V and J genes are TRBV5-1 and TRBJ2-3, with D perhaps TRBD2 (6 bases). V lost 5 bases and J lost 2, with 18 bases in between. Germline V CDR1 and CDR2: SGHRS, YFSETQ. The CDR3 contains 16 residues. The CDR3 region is CASSYVGRGNTDTQYF. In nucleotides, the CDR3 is TGCGCCAGCAGTTACGTGGGGCGGGGAAACACAGATACGCAGTATTTT. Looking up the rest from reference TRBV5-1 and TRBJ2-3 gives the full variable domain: KAGVTQTPRYLIKTRGQQVTLSCSPISGHRSVSWYQQTPGQGLQFLFEYFSETQRNKGNFPGRFSGRQFSNSRSEMNVSTLELGDSALYLCASSYVGRGNTDTQYFGPGTRLTVL.

As DNA, the CDR3 is TGTGCCAGCAGCCTAAGGGGGGGGACAGGGCGGCAGGCCGGGGAGCTGTTTTTT. Translation gives CASSLRGGTGRQAGELFF. The V and J genes are TRBV7-2 and TRBJ2-2; 9 nucleotides agree with TRBD1. The CDR3 is 18 residues long. Germline values: CDR1 SGHTA, CDR2 FQGNSA. The V gene end was trimmed by 5 bases and the J gene end by 6 bases; junction bases not matched to a gene: 16.

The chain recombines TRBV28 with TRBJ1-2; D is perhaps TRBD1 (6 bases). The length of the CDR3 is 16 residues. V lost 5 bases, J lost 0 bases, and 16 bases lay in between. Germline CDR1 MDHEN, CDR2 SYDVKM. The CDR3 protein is CASSPRMTGANYGYTF. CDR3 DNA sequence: TGTGCCAGCAGTCCGAGAATGACAGGAGCTAACTATGGCTACACCTTC.

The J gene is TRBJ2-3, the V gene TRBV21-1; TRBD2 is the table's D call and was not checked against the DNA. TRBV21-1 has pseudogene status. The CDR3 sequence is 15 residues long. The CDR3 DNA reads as TGTGCCAGCAGCGAGCGGGACTCCCGAGGAGATACGCAGTATTTT. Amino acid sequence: CASSERDSRGDTQYF.

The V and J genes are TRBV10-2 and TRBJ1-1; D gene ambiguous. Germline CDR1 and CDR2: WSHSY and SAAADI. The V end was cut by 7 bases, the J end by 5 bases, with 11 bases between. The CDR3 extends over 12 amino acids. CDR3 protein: CASKRARTEAFF. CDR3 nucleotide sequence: TGCGCCAGCAAGAGGGCGAGGACTGAAGCTTTCTTT.

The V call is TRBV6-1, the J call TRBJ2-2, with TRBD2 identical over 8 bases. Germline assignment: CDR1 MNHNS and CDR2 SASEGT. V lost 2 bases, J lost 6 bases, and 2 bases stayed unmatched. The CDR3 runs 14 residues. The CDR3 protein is CASSELAGAGELFF. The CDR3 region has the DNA TGTGCCAGCAGTGAACTAGCGGGCGCCGGGGAGCTGTTTTTT.

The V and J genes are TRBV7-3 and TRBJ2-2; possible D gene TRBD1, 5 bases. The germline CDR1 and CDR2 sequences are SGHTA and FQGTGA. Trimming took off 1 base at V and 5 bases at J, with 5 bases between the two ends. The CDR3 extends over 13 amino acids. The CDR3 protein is CASSLRQTGELFF. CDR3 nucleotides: TGTGCCAGCAGCTTAAGACAGACCGGGGAGCTGTTTTTT.

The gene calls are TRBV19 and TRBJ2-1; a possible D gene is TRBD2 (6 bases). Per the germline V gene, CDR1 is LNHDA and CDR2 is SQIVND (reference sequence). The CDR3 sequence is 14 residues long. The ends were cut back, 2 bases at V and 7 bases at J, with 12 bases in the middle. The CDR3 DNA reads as TGTGCCAGTAGTATAAATGGGGGGTCGAATGAGCAGTTCTTC. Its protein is CASSINGGSNEQFF.

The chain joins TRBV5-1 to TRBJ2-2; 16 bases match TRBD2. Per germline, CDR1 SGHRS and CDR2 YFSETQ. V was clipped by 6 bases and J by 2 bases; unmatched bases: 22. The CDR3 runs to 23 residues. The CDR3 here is CASTTDTGTSGGAGSRNTGELFF. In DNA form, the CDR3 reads TGCGCCAGCACCACTGATACCGGGACTAGCGGGGGGGCCGGGAGTAGAAACACCGGGGAGCTGTTTTTT.